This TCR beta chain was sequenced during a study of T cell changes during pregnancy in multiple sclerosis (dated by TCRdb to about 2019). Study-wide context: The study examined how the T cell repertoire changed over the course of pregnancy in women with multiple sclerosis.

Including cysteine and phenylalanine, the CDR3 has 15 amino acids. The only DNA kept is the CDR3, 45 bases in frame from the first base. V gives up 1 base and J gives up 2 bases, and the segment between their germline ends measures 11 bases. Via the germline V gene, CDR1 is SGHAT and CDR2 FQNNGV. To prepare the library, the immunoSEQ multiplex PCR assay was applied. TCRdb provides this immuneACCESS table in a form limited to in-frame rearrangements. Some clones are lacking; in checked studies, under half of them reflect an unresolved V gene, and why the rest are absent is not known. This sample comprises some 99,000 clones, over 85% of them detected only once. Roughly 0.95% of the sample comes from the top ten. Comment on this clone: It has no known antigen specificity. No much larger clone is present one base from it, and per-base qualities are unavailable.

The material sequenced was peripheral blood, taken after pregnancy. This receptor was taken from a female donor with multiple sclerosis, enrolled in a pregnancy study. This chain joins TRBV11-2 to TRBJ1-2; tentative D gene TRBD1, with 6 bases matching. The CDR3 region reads CASSLADRGNYGYTF. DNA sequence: TGTGCCAGCAGCTTAGCGGACAGAGGGAACTATGGCTACACCTTC.